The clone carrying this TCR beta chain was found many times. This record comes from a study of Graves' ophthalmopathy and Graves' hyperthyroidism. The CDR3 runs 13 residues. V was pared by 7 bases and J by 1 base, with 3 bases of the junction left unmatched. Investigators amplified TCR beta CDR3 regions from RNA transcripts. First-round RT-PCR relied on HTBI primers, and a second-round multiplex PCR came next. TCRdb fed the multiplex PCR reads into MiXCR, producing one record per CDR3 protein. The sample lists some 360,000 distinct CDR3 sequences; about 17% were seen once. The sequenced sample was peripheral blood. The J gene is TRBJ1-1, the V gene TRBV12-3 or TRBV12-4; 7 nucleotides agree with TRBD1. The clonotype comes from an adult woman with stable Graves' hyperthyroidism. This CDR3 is CASTGQTNTEAFF. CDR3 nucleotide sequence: TGTGCCAGCACGGGACAGACGAACACTGAAGCTTTCTTT.